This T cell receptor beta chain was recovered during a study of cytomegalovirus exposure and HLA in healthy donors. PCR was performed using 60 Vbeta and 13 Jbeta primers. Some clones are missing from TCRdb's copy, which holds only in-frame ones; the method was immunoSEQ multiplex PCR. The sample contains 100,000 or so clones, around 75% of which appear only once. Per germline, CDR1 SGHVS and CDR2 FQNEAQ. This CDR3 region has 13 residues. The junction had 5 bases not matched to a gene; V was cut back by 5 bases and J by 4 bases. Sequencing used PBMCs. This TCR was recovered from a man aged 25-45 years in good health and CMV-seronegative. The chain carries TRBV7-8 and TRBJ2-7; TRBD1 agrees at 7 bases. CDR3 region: CASSPGQRYEQYF. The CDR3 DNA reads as TGTGCCAGCAGCCCGGGACAGAGATACGAGCAGTACTTC. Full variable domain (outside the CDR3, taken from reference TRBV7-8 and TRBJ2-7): GAGVSQSPRYKVAKRGQDVALRCDPISGHVSLFWYQQALGQGPEFLTYFQNEAQLDKSGLPSDRFFAERPEGSVSTLKIQRTQQEDSAVYLCASSPGQRYEQYFGPGTRLTVT.